Below, one TCR beta chain is given with its context. What it binds is unknown. This specimen belongs to a study of naive and memory T cell subsets. Study results and limitations: Over 95% of naive TCR sequences appeared only once, unlike memory subsets. Gini index rose across naive, CM, EM and EMRA in CD4 and CD8.

Two oligonucleotides, mixed equimolar, formed the beta constant-region primer covering TRBC1 and TRBC2. Nested alpha and beta constant-region primers with the SP2 primer drove four PCR rounds on ligated cDNA. In TCRdb, the UMI-ligation and nested PCR reads were re-called with MiXCR into one record per CDR3 protein. The sample records some 150,000 distinct CDR3 sequences, about a sixth being singletons. In germline, CDR1 is SNHLY, CDR2 FYNNEI. This CDR3 spans 14 amino acids. Trimming at V came to 6 bases and at J to 4 bases, leaving 9 bases not matched to a gene. This TCR came from a human donor in good health. Sequenced material: naive CD4+ T cells from blood. The genes are TRBV2 and TRBJ2-7; 7 bases line up with TRBD1. Here the CDR3 reads CASRTRDSSYEQYF. CDR3 sequence (DNA): TGTGCCAGCAGAACCCGGGACAGCTCGTACGAGCAGTACTTC.